This is a list of T cell receptor beta chains from one sample in a study of blood T cell repertoires in COVID-19. Measured with immunoSEQ multiplex PCR; TCRdb has only the in-frame clones, and not every one. The repertoire includes 150,000 to 200,000 clones, around four fifths of them detected once, and about 3% sits in the top ten. Specimen: peripheral blood. These receptors were collected from a man between 65 and 79 years old with acute or convalescent COVID-19. Both conserved end residues are trimmed from each CDR3. Fields, in order: J gene, V gene, CDR3 protein.

J gene: TRBJ1-1; V gene: TRBV27; CDR3 protein: ASSPITGTGFYTEAF
J gene: TRBJ2-7; V gene: TRBV28; CDR3 protein: ASSFQNYEQY
J gene: TRBJ2-1; V gene: TRBV6-4; CDR3 protein: ASSVSSGNEQF
J gene: TRBJ1-2; V gene: TRBV28; CDR3 protein: ASSPARAGAHGYT
J gene: TRBJ1-2; V gene: TRBV10-2; CDR3 protein: ASRNLQGAQGYT
J gene: TRBJ2-3; V gene: TRBV7-8; CDR3 protein: ASSLVPGGAGDTQY
J gene: TRBJ2-3; V gene: TRBV24-1; CDR3 protein: ATSDSGTFGPDTQY
J gene: TRBJ2-1; V gene: TRBV27; CDR3 protein: ASSLPGGDEQF
J gene: TRBJ1-1; V gene: TRBV5-1; CDR3 protein: ASSLTGSDTEAF
J gene: TRBJ2-1; V gene: TRBV9; CDR3 protein: ASSVTGRIGDNEQF
J gene: TRBJ2-1; V gene: TRBV5-1; CDR3 protein: ASSRLTSGGQNEQF
J gene: TRBJ2-5; V gene: TRBV7-9; CDR3 protein: ASSLGIEGGGETQY
J gene: TRBJ1-3; V gene: TRBV2; CDR3 protein: ASSARVRNTIY
J gene: TRBJ1-3; V gene: TRBV27; CDR3 protein: ASSLNPRDRVKGNTIY
J gene: TRBJ2-3; V gene: TRBV24-1; CDR3 protein: ATSDYTGGTDTQY
J gene: TRBJ2-5; V gene: TRBV7-2; CDR3 protein: ASTGTGLRETQY
J gene: TRBJ2-3; V gene: TRBV27; CDR3 protein: ASSFAGERDTQY
J gene: TRBJ2-5; V gene: TRBV19; CDR3 protein: ASSITLSGGGTQY
J gene: TRBJ1-5; V gene: TRBV12-5; CDR3 protein: ASGLVRGQVGNNQPQH
J gene: TRBJ2-7; V gene: TRBV11-1; CDR3 protein: ASSLGAEYEQY
J gene: TRBJ1-2; V gene: TRBV5-1; CDR3 protein: ASSTGTGSVRGYT
J gene: TRBJ1-1; V gene: TRBV19; CDR3 protein: ASSLRPTGMNTEAF
J gene: TRBJ2-3; V gene: TRBV20-1; CDR3 protein: SASSQALYSTDTQY
J gene: TRBJ2-7; V gene: TRBV11-3; CDR3 protein: ASSSGTALYEQY
J gene: TRBJ1-4; V gene: TRBV19; CDR3 protein: ASKHGATNEKLF
J gene: TRBJ2-7; V gene: TRBV28; CDR3 protein: ASSKQGANEQY
J gene: TRBJ2-1; V gene: TRBV6-2/TRBV6-3; CDR3 protein: ASSYHGRGAGNEQF
J gene: TRBJ2-3; V gene: TRBV29-1; CDR3 protein: SVAGQLTDTQY
J gene: TRBJ1-1; V gene: TRBV6-2/TRBV6-3; CDR3 protein: ASSLYGQEATEAF
J gene: TRBJ2-1; V gene: TRBV11-2; CDR3 protein: ASRPSGGAGNEQF
J gene: TRBJ1-4; V gene: TRBV19; CDR3 protein: ASSIAGVSEKLF
J gene: TRBJ2-7; V gene: TRBV9; CDR3 protein: ASSVGGQGFGEQY
J gene: TRBJ2-5; V gene: TRBV7-9; CDR3 protein: ASSKLAGGRETQY
J gene: TRBJ1-2; V gene: TRBV4-2; CDR3 protein: ASSSTGDYGYT
J gene: TRBJ1-2; V gene: TRBV6-2/TRBV6-3; CDR3 protein: ASSPTDNYGYT
J gene: TRBJ2-7; V gene: TRBV5-1; CDR3 protein: ASSLDHVTGNTYEQY
J gene: TRBJ1-4; V gene: TRBV30; CDR3 protein: AWSGTGNEKLF
J gene: TRBJ1-4; V gene: TRBV19; CDR3 protein: ASSIRPEKLF
J gene: TRBJ2-3; V gene: TRBV5-1; CDR3 protein: ASSLQGADTQY
J gene: TRBJ2-7; V gene: TRBV19; CDR3 protein: ASSSRTGGFEQY